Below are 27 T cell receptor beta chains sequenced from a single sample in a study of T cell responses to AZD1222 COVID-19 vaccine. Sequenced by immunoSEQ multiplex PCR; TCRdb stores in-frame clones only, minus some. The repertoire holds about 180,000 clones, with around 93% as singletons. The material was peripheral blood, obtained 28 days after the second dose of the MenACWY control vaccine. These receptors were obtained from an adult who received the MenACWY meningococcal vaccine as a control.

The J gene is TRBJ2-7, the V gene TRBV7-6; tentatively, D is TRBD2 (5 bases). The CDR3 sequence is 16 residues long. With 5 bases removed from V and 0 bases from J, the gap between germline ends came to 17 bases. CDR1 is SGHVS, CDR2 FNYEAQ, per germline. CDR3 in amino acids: CASSRGSGNPSYEQYF. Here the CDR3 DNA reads TGTGCCAGCAGCCGAGGGTCTGGTAATCCCTCCTACGAGCAGTACTTC.

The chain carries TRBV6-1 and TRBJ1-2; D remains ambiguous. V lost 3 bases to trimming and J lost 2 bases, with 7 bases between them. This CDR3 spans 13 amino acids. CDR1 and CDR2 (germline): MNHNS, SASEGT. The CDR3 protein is CASSDRQNYGYTF. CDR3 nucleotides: TGTGCCAGCAGTGATAGGCAGAACTATGGCTACACCTTC.

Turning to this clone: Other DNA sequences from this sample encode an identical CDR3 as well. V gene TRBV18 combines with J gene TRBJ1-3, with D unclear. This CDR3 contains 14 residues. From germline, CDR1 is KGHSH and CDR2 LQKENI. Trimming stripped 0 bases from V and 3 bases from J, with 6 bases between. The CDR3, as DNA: TGTGCCAGCTCACCACCAGGGAGTGGAAACACCATATATTTT. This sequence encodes CASSPPGSGNTIYF.

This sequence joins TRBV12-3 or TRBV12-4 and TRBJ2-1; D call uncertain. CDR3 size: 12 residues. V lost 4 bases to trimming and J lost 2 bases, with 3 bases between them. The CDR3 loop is CASSSAYNEQFF. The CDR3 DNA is TGTGCCAGCAGTTCGGCCTACAATGAGCAGTTCTTC.

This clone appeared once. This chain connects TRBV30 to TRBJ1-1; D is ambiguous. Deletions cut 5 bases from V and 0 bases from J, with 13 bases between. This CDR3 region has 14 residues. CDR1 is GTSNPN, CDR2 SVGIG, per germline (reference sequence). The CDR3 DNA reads TGTGCCTGGGAGGACGGTCACCTGAACACTGAAGCTTTCTTT. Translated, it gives CAWEDGHLNTEAFF.

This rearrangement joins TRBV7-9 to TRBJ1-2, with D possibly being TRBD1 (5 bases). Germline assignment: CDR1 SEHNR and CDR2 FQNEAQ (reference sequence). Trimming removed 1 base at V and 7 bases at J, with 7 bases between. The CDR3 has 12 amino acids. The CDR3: CASSLEGLGYTF. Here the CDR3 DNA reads TGTGCCAGCAGCTTAGAGGGACTTGGCTACACCTTC.

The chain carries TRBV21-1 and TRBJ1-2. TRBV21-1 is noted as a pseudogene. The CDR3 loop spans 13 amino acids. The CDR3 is CASSKCPDYGYTF. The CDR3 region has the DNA TGTGCCAGCAGCAAATGCCCTGACTATGGCTACACCTTC.

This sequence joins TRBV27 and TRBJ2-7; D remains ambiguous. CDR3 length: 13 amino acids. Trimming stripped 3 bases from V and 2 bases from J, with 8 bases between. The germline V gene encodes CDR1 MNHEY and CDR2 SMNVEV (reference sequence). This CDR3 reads CASSLALTYEQYF. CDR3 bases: TGTGCCAGCAGTTTGGCACTTACCTACGAGCAGTACTTC.

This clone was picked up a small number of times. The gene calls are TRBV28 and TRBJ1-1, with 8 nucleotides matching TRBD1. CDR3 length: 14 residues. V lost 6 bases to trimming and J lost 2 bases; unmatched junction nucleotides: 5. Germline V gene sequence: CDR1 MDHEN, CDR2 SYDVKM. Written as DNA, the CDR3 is TGTGCCAGCAGCACCACAGGGGGTAACACTGAAGCTTTCTTT. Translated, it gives CASSTTGGNTEAFF.

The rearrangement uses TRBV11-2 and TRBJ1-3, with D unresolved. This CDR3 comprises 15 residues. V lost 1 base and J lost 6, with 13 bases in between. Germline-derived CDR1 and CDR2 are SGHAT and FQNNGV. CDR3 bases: TGTGCCAGCAGCTTAGTGCGACACGGGGTAAACACCATATATTTT. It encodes CASSLVRHGVNTIYF.

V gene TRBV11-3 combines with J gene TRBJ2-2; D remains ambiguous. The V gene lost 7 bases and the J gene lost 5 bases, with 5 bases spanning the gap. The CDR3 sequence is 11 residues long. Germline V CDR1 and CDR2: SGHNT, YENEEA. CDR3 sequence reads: CASTRTGELFF. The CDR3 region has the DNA TGTGCCAGCACCCGTACCGGGGAGCTGTTTTTT.

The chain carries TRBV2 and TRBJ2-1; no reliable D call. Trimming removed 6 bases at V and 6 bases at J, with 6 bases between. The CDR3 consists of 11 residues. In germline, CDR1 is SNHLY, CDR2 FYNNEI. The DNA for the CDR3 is TGTGCCAGCAGAGACTCCAATGAGCAGTTCTTC. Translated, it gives CASRDSNEQFF.

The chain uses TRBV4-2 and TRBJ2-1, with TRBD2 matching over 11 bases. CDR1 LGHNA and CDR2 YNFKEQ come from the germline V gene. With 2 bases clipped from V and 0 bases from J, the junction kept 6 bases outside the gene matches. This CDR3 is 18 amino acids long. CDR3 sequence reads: CASSQLAGGTSSYNEQFF. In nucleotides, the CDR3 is TGTGCCAGCAGCCAACTAGCGGGGGGTACCAGCTCCTACAATGAGCAGTTCTTC.

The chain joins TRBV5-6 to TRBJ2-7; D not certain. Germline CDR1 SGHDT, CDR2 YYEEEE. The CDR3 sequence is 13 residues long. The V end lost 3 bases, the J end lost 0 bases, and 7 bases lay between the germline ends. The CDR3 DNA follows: TGTGCCAGCAGCTACCTCGGCTCCTACGAGCAGTACTTC. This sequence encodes CASSYLGSYEQYF.

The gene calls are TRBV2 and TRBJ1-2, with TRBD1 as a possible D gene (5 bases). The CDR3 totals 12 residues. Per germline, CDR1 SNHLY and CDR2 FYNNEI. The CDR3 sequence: CGQGEGTYGYTF. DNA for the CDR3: TGTGGTCAGGGTGAGGGTACCTATGGCTACACCTTC.

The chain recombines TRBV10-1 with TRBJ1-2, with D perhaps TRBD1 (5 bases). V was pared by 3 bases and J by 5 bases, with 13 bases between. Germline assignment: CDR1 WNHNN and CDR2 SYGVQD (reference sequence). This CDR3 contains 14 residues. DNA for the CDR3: TGCGCCAGCAGTGACTCTGCGACAGTTTATGGCTACACCTTC. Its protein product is CASSDSATVYGYTF.

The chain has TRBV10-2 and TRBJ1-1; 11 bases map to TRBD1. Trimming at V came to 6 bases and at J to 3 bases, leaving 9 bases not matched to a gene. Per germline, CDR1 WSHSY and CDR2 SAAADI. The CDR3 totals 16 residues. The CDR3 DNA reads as TGCGCCAGCAGAGCACGGGACAGGGGGGAGGACACTGAAGCTTTCTTT. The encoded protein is CASRARDRGEDTEAFF.

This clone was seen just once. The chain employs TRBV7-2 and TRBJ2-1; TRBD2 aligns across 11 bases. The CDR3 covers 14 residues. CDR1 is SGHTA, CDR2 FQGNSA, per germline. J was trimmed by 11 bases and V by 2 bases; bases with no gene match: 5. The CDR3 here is CASSLRLAGGKQFF. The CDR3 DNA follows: TGTGCCAGCAGCTTAAGGCTAGCGGGGGGTAAGCAGTTCTTC.

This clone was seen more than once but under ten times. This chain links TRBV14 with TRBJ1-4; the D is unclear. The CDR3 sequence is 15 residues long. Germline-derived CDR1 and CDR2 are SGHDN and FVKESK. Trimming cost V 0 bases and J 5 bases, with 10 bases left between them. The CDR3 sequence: CASSQDQLPNEKLFF. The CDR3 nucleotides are TGTGCCAGCAGCCAAGATCAACTCCCGAATGAAAAACTGTTTTTT.

This CDR3 is CASSLVLNTEAFF. The CDR3 DNA follows: TGTGCCAGCAGCTTGGTCTTGAACACTGAAGCTTTCTTT. The rearrangement uses TRBV7-6 and TRBJ1-1; D call uncertain. V lost 3 bases, J lost 0 bases, and 5 bases lay in between. Germline V gene lookup returns CDR1 SGHVS and CDR2 FNYEAQ. This CDR3 comprises 13 residues.

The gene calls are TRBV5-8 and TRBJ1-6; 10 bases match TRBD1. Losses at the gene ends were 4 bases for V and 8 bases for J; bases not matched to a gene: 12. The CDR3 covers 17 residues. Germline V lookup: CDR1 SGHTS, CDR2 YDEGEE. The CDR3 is CASSLTPGQGSYSPLHF. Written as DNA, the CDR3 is TGTGCCAGCAGCCTGACTCCGGGACAGGGGTCCTATTCACCCCTCCACTTT.

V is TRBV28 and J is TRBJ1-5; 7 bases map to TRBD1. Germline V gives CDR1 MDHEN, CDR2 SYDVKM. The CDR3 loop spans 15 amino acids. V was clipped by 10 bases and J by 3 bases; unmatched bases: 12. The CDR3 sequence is CATHRDRNLNQPQHF. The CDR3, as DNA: TGTGCCACCCACCGGGACAGAAACCTCAATCAGCCCCAGCATTTT.

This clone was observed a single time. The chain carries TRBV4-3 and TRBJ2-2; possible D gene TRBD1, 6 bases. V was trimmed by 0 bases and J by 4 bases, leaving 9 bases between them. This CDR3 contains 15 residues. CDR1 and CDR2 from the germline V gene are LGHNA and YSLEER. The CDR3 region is CASSQDAGVTGELFF. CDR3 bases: TGCGCCAGCAGCCAAGATGCAGGGGTCACCGGGGAGCTGTTTTTT.

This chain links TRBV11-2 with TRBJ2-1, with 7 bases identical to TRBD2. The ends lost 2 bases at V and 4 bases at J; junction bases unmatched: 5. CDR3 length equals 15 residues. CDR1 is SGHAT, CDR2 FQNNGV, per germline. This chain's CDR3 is CASSLSGGGYNEQFF. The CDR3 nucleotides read TGTGCCAGCAGCTTATCGGGCGGGGGTTACAATGAGCAGTTCTTC. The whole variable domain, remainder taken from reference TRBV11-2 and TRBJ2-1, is EAGVAQSPRYKIIEKRQSVAFWCNPISGHATLYWYQQILGQGPKLLIQFQNNGVVDDSQLPKDRFSAERLKGVDSTLKIQPAKLEDSAVYLCASSLSGGGYNEQFFGPGTRLTVL.

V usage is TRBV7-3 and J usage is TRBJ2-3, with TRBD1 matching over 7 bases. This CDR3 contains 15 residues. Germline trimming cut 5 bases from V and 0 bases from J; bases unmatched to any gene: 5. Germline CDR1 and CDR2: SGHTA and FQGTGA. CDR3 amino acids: CASSRQGTSTDTQYF. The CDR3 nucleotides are TGTGCCAGCAGCCGACAGGGTACGAGCACAGATACGCAGTATTTT.

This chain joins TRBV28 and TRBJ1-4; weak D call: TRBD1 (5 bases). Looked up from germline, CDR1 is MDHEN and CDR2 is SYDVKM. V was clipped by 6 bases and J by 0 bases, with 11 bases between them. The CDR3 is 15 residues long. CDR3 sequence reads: CASRGTHATNEKLFF. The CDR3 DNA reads TGTGCCAGCAGAGGGACTCATGCAACTAATGAAAAACTGTTTTTT.

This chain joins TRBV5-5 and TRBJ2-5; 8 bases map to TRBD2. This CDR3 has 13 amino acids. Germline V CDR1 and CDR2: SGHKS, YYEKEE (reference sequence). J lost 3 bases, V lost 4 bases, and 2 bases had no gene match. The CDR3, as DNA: TGTGCCAGCAGCCTCGGGGGGGAAGAGACCCAGTACTTC. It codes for CASSLGGEETQYF. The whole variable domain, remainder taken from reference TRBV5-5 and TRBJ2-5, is DAGVTQSPTHLIKTRGQQVTLRCSPISGHKSVSWYQQVLGQGPQFIFQYYEKEERGRGNFPDRFSARQFPNYSSELNVNALLLGDSALYLCASSLGGEETQYFGPGTRLLVL.